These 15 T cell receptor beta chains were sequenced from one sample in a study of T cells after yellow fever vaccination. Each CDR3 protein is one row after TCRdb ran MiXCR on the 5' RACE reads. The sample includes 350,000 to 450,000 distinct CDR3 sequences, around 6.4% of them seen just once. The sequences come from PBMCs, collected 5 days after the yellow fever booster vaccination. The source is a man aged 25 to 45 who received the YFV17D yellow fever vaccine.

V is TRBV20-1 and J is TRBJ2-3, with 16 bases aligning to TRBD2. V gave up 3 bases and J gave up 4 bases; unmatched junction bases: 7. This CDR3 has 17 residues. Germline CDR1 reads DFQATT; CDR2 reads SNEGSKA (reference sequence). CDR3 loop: CSARGKGLAGGADTQYF. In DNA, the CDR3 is TGCAGTGCTAGGGGAAAGGGACTAGCGGGAGGGGCAGATACGCAGTATTTT.

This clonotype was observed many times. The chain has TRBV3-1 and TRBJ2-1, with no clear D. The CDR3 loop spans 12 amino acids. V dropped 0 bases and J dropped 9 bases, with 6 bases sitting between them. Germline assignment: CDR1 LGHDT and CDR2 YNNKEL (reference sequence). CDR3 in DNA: TGTGCCAGCAGCCAAGAATCGGGTGAGCAGTTCTTC. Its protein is CASSQESGEQFF.

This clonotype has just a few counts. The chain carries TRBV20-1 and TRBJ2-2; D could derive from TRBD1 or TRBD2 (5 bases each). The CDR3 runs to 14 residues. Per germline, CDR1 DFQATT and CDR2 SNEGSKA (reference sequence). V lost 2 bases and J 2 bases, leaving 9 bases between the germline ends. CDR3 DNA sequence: TGCAGTGCTAGAACAGGAGGAAACACCGGGGAGCTGTTTTTT. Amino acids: CSARTGGNTGELFF.

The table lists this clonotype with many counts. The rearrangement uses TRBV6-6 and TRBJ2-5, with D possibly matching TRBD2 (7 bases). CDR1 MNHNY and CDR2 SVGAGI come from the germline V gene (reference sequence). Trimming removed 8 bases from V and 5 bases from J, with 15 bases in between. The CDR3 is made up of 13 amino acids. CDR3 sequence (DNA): TGTGCCAGCCGGGGGGCCGTTCAGGAGACCCAGTACTTC. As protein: CASRGAVQETQYF.

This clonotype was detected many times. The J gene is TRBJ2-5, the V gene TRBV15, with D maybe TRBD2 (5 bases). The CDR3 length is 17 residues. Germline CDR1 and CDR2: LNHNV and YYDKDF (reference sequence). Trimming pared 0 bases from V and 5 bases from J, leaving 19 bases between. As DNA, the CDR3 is TGTGCCACCAGCAGAGATCTGGTGGGAGCTATTGGGGAGACCCAGTACTTC. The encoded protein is CATSRDLVGAIGETQYF.

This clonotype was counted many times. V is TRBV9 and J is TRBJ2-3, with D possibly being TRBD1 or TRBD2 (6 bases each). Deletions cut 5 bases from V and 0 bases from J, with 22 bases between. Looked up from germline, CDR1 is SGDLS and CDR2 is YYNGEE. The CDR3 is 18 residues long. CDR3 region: CASSEEGGTSSSTDTQYF. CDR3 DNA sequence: TGTGCCAGCAGTGAGGAGGGGGGAACTAGTTCCAGCACAGATACGCAGTATTTT.

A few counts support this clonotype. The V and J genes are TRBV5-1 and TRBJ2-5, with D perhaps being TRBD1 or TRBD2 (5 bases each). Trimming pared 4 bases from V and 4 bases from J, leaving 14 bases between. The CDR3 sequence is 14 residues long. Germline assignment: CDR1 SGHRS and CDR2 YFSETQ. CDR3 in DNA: TGCGCCAGCAGCACAGGAGGTCAGGGAGAGACCCAGTACTTC. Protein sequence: CASSTGGQGETQYF.

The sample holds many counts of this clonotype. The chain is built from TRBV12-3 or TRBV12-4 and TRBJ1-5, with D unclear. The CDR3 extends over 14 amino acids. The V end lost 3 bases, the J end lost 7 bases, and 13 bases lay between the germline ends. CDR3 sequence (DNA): TGTGCCAGCAGTTTTTTCCGTTGGCGCCAGCCCCAGCATTTT. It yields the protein CASSFFRWRQPQHF.

CDR3 in DNA: TGCGCCAGCAGCCAAGATGGAGGACTAATAGAGACCCAGTACTTC. This translates into CASSQDGGLIETQYF. The V and J genes are TRBV4-1 and TRBJ2-5; D is possibly TRBD2 (6 bases). Germline loops: CDR1 MGHRA, CDR2 YSYEKL. V lost 0 bases, J lost 4 bases, and 12 bases lay in between. The CDR3 contains 15 residues.

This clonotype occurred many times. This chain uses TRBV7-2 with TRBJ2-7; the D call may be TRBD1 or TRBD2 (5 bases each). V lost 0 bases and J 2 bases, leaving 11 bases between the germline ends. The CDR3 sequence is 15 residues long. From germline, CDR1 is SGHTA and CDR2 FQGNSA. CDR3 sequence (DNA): TGTGCCAGCAGCTTAGCATGGGGGACCCCCTACGAGCAGTACTTC. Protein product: CASSLAWGTPYEQYF.

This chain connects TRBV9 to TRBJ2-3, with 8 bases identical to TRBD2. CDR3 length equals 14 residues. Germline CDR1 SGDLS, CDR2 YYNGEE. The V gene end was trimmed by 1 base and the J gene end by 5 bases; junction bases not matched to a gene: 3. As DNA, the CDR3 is TGTGCCAGCAGCGTAAGTAGCGGGATAGATACGCAGTATTTT. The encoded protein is CASSVSSGIDTQYF.

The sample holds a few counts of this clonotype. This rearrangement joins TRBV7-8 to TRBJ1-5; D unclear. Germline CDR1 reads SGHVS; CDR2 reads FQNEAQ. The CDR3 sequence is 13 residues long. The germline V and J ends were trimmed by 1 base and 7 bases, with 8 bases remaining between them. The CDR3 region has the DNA TGTGCCAGCAGCTTAGAAAGGATCCAGCCCCAGCATTTT. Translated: CASSLERIQPQHF. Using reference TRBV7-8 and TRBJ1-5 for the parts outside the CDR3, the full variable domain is GAGVSQSPRYKVAKRGQDVALRCDPISGHVSLFWYQQALGQGPEFLTYFQNEAQLDKSGLPSDRFFAERPEGSVSTLKIQRTQQEDSAVYLCASSLERIQPQHFGDGTRLSIL.

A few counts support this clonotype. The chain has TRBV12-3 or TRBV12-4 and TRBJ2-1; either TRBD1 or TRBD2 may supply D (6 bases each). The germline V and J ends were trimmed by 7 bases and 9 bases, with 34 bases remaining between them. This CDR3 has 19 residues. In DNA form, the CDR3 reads TGTGCCAGCATCAAAGAGGACAGCCGTGGAGTAGCGGCGGCTGGTGAGCAGTTCTTC. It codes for CASIKEDSRGVAAAGEQFF.

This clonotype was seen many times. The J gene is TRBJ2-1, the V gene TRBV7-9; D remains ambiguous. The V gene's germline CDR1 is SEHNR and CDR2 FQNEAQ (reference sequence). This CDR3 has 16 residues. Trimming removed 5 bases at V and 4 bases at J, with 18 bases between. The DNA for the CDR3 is TGTGCCAGCAGCCCCTCCCGGGTGCCTTTATACAATGAGCAGTTCTTC. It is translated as CASSPSRVPLYNEQFF.

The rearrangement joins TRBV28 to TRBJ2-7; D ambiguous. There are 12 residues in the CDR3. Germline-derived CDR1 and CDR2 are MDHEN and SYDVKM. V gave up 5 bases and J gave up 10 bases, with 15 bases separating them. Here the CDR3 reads CASSLVTVPQYF. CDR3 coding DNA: TGTGCCAGCAGTCTCGTTACCGTCCCCCAGTACTTC.